This TCR beta chain was sequenced for a study of cytomegalovirus exposure and HLA in healthy donors. The CDR3 length is 15 residues. Germline V gives CDR1 SGHDT, CDR2 YYEEEE. Trimming at V came to 5 bases and at J to 5 bases, leaving 7 bases not matched to a gene. Regarding the study as a whole: In a later analysis, TCR association rates varied by HLA locus: DRB1 most, HLA-C fewest.

Primers for the PCR totalled 60 Vbeta and 13 Jbeta. Measured with immunoSEQ multiplex PCR; TCRdb has only the in-frame clones, and not every one. The data contain approximately 140,000 clones, approximately 84% of them singletons. Worth noting for this clone: Its antigen is unknown.

Sequencing was performed on PBMCs. The clonotype was recovered from a woman aged 40 to 50 in good health and CMV-seronegative. V gene TRBV5-6 combines with J gene TRBJ2-1; the match to TRBD1 covers 10 bases. The chain's CDR3 is CASSLPGTGDNEQFF. CDR3 coding DNA: TGTGCCAGCAGTTTGCCAGGGACAGGGGACAATGAGCAGTTCTTC.